What follows is one T cell receptor (beta chain) and its context. The CDR3 covers 14 residues. V was pared by 5 bases and J by 8 bases, with 8 bases of the junction left unmatched. The V gene's germline CDR1 is MNHEY and CDR2 SMNVEV (reference sequence). The repertoire was sequenced with immunoSEQ multiplex PCR; TCRdb's copy has only in-frame clones and lacks some. The data contain 300,000 to 350,000 clones, about 86% of them singletons. This entry comes from a study of blood T cell repertoires in COVID-19. Participants were placed into cohorts based on the clinical history they reported. Sequenced material: PBMCs or T cells enriched from blood (not recorded which). This TCR was recovered from a woman aged 40 to 50 with acute COVID-19. The V and J genes are TRBV27 and TRBJ1-2; 10 bases are a match to TRBD1. The CDR3 region has the DNA TGTGCCAGCAGTCGTGACAGGGGGCCCGCCGGCTACACCTTC. Translating it yields CASSRDRGPAGYTF.